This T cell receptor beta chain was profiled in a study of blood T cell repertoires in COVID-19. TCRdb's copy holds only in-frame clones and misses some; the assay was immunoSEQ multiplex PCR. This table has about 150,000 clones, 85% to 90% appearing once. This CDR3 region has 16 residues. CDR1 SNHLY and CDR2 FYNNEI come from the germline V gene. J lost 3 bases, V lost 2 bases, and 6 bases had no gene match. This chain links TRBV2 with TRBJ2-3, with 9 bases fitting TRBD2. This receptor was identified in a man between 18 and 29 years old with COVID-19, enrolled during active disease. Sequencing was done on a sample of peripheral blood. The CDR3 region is CASSELGGGGTDTQYF. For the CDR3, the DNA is TGTGCCAGCAGTGAACTTGGCGGGGGGGGAACAGATACGCAGTATTTT.